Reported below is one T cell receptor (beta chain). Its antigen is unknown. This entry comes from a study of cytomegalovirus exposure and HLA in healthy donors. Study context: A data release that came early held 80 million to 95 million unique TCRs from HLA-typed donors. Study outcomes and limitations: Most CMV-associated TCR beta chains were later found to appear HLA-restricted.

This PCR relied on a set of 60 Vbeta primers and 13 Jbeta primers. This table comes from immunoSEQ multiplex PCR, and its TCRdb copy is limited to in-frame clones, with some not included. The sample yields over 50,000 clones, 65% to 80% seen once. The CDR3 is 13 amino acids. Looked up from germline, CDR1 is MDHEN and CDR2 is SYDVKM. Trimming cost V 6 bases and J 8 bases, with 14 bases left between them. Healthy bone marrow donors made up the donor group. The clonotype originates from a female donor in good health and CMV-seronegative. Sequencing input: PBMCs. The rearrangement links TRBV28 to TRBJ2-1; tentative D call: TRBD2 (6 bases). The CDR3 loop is CASSLTSRDEQFF. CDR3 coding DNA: TGTGCCAGCAGCCTGACTAGTAGAGATGAGCAGTTCTTC.